The clone carrying this T cell receptor beta chain was found a few times. Its specificity is not known. The source of the sample is a study of post-analysis software for immune sequencing data. General observations from the study: Compared with controls, patients had more of about 5 TRBV segments, including TRBV5-6, TRBV5-1 and TRBV20-1.

Unique-molecular-identifier-tagged TCR beta cDNA libraries were used. From the PCR reads, TCRdb called clonotypes with MiXCR, one entry per CDR3 protein. The table includes 650,000 to 900,000 distinct CDR3 sequences, about half detected once. CDR1 SGHTS and CDR2 YDEGEE come from the germline V gene. With 3 bases removed from V and 5 bases from J, the gap between germline ends came to 12 bases. This CDR3 is 15 amino acids long. The receptor was derived from a girl aged 10 to 17 with multiple sclerosis. V gene TRBV5-8 combines with J gene TRBJ2-6; D call uncertain. Sequencing was done on a sample of blood. CDR3 bases: TGTGCCAGCAGCTCGCGACCCTATAGGGCCAACGTCCTGACTTTC. Translated, it gives CASSSRPYRANVLTF.